This passage covers 6 T cell receptor beta chains from one sample sequenced in a study of CD8 T cells in Susac syndrome. RNA amounts of roughly 0.5 to 1 ug underwent reverse transcription with random hexamers. TCRdb ran MiXCR on the immunoSEQ multiplex PCR reads and lists one entry per CDR3 protein. The data show 110,000 to 150,000 distinct CDR3 sequences, almost 96% seen once. Sequencing was performed on CD4+ T cells from PBMCs. These receptors were taken from a human donor with Susac syndrome.

The chain has TRBV20-1 and TRBJ1-2; 8 positions match TRBD1. The length of the CDR3 is 13 residues. Germline-derived CDR1 and CDR2 are DFQATT and SNEGSKA (reference sequence). V dropped 5 bases and J dropped 2; count of bases not matched to a gene: 4. The CDR3 bases are TGCAGTGCTGGGGACAGGATAAACTATGGCTACACCTTC. This sequence encodes CSAGDRINYGYTF.

There are a few counts of this clonotype. The chain couples TRBV3-1 to TRBJ2-3, with no clear D. V gave up 5 bases and J gave up 2 bases, with 2 bases separating them. Germline assignment: CDR1 LGHDT and CDR2 YNNKEL (reference sequence). This CDR3 comprises 11 residues. CDR3 in DNA: TGTGCCAGCAGCAACACAGATACGCAGTATTTT. Amino acids: CASSNTDTQYF.

The CDR3 loop reads CSARPPGQNTEAFF. CDR3 in DNA: TGCAGTGCTAGGCCCCCGGGACAGAACACTGAAGCTTTCTTT. This chain joins TRBV20-1 and TRBJ1-1; maybe TRBD1 (6 bases). V gave up 3 bases and J gave up 1 base, with 12 bases separating them. Germline V gene lookup returns CDR1 DFQATT and CDR2 SNEGSKA (reference sequence). The CDR3 totals 14 residues.

This sequence joins TRBV28 and TRBJ2-7; D may match TRBD1 or TRBD2 (5 bases each). V was pared by 5 bases and J by 3 bases, with 14 bases between. CDR3 size: 14 residues. Germline CDR1 MDHEN, CDR2 SYDVKM. The DNA of the CDR3 is TGTGCCAGCAGTATCTACGGGGCAGTCTACGAGCAGTACTTC. Its protein product is CASSIYGAVYEQYF.

The chain joins TRBV2 to TRBJ2-1; D gene ambiguous. The V gene lost 8 bases and the J gene lost 0 bases, with 11 bases spanning the gap. The CDR3 extends over 14 amino acids. CDR1 is SNHLY, CDR2 FYNNEI, per germline. CDR3 DNA sequence: TGTGCCAGCGGTTCGGCAGGCTCCTACAATGAGCAGTTCTTC. Translating it yields CASGSAGSYNEQFF.

The chain employs TRBV4-2 and TRBJ1-4; 7 nucleotides match TRBD1. V trimming: 0 bases; J trimming: 6 bases; junction bases outside the gene matches: 4. CDR1 and CDR2 (germline): LGHNA, YNFKEQ. CDR3 length: 15 amino acids. CDR3 sequence (DNA): TGTGCCAGCAGCCAAGATAGACAGGGAGATGAAAAACTGTTTTTT. Protein sequence: CASSQDRQGDEKLFF.